This passage covers 14 T cell receptor beta chains from one sample sequenced in a study of Graves' ophthalmopathy and Graves' hyperthyroidism. As the template, RNA transcripts were used to amplify TCR beta CDR3 regions. HTBI primers were used in a first-round RT-PCR, which preceded a second-round multiplex PCR. TCRdb ran MiXCR on the multiplex PCR reads and lists one entry per CDR3 protein. The sample lists approximately 640,000 distinct CDR3 sequences, about 38% occurring once. Sequenced input: peripheral blood. The receptors here all came from an adult man with Graves' ophthalmopathy.

This clonotype has at least ten counts. V usage is TRBV10-2 and J usage is TRBJ1-1; 9 nucleotides agree with TRBD1. This CDR3 spans 16 amino acids. Looked up from germline, CDR1 is WSHSY and CDR2 is SAAADI. With 7 bases clipped from V and 3 bases from J, the junction kept 12 bases outside the gene matches. CDR3 coding DNA: TGCGCCAGCACCCAAGGGACAGGGATGACGGACACTGAAGCTTTCTTT. It is translated as CASTQGTGMTDTEAFF.

This clonotype was counted ten times or more. The chain combines TRBV10-2 with TRBJ1-3; 10 bases line up with TRBD1. CDR1 is WSHSY and CDR2 is SAAADI in the germline V gene. This CDR3 has 15 residues. Germline trimming cut 7 bases from V and 4 bases from J; bases unmatched to any gene: 7. The CDR3 DNA reads as TGCGCCAGCAAACCGGGACAGGGGTACGGAAACACCATATATTTT. This codes for CASKPGQGYGNTIYF.

This clonotype appeared many times. The rearrangement links TRBV29-1 to TRBJ1-2; a possible D gene is TRBD1 (5 bases). The CDR3 has 15 residues. CDR1 and CDR2 from the germline V gene are SQVTM and ANQGSEA. Trimming took 2 bases from V and 8 from J, leaving 21 bases between them. CDR3 in amino acids: CSVETVDKLGGGYTF. The CDR3, as DNA: TGCAGCGTTGAAACTGTGGACAAGCTAGGTGGGGGCTACACCTTC.

V usage is TRBV24-1 and J usage is TRBJ1-5; D possibly corresponds to TRBD1 (5 bases). V dropped 5 bases and J dropped 7 bases, with 8 bases sitting between them. CDR3 length equals 12 residues. CDR1 is KGHDR and CDR2 is SFDVKD in the germline V gene. CDR3 amino acids: CATSGGRQPQHF. CDR3 DNA sequence: TGTGCCACCAGTGGGGGCCGCCAGCCCCAGCATTTT.

Regarding this clonotype: One end of the junction does not line up with germline, which may come from a read error. The V call is TRBV10-2, the J call TRBJ1-1; 12 bases are shared with TRBD1. The CDR3 is 18 residues long. Germline V gene data show CDR1 as WSHSY and CDR2 as SAAADI. In DNA form, the CDR3 reads TGCGCCATCAGTGAGGGGCCGGGACAGGGGGCCCCGAACACTGAAGCTTTCTTT. Encoded protein: CAISEGPGQGAPNTEAFF.

This chain connects TRBV10-3 to TRBJ1-4, with 9 bases identical to TRBD1. The length of the CDR3 is 14 residues. The germline CDR1 and CDR2 sequences are ENHRY and SYGVKD. J was trimmed by 6 bases and V by 8 bases; bases with no gene match: 7. The CDR3 DNA follows: TGTGCCATCGGGACAGGGACGGTTCATGAAAAACTGTTTTTT. It translates to CAIGTGTVHEKLFF.

The chain has TRBV12-3 or TRBV12-4 and TRBJ1-2; D not certain. V was cut by 1 base and J by 4 bases, with 7 bases left in between. The CDR3 extends over 13 amino acids. CDR3: CASSLETAYGYTF. CDR3 DNA sequence: TGTGCCAGCAGTTTAGAAACAGCCTATGGCTACACCTTC.

The chain joins TRBV10-3 to TRBJ1-6; 8 positions agree with TRBD1. The CDR3 spans 15 residues. Germline V gene sequence: CDR1 ENHRY, CDR2 SYGVKD. After removal of 2 bases from V and 8 bases from J, the junction contained 5 bases not matched to a gene. CDR3 loop: CAISEMTGDHSPLHF. CDR3 DNA sequence: TGTGCCATCAGTGAGATGACAGGGGATCATTCACCCCTCCACTTT.

On this clonotype: One end of the junction is discordant with germline, which a read error may explain. The V gene is TRBV7-7, the J gene TRBJ2-7, with TRBD2 matching 8 bases. Germline assignment: CDR1 SSHAT and CDR2 FNYEAQ (reference sequence). The CDR3 spans 15 residues. DNA of the CDR3: TGTGCTAGCAGCTTTCGCCGGGGACTAGACTACGAGCAGTACTTC. Protein sequence: CASSFRRGLDYEQYF.

As regards this clonotype: Possible read error: a much larger clone is one base away. In this CDR3 the conserved last residue, phenylalanine or tryptophan, is missing, so a read error is likely. The chain carries TRBV20-1 and TRBJ1-5; TRBD1 aligns across 7 bases. The CDR3 is 14 amino acids. Germline assignment: CDR1 DFQATT and CDR2 SNEGSKA (reference sequence). Trimming at V came to 3 bases and at J to 3 bases, leaving 5 bases not matched to a gene. The CDR3 sequence: CSARTGPPNQPQHL. CDR3 in DNA: TGCAGTGCTAGGACAGGGCCACCCAATCAGCCCCAGCATCTT.

The J gene is TRBJ2-5, the V gene TRBV10-3; maybe TRBD2 (6 bases). The V and J ends lost 10 bases and 5 bases respectively, with 26 bases between them. CDR3 size: 16 residues. Germline assignment: CDR1 ENHRY and CDR2 SYGVKD. The CDR3 sequence is CASRSRGFFRGETQYF. Here the CDR3 DNA reads TGTGCCAGCAGGTCGCGAGGGTTCTTTCGGGGGGAGACCCAGTACTTC.

The chain combines TRBV25-1 with TRBJ2-3; possibly TRBD2 for D (6 bases). CDR1 is MGHDK, CDR2 SYGVNS, per germline. Trimming stripped 5 bases from V and 3 bases from J, with 12 bases between. This CDR3 has 14 amino acids. The CDR3 nucleotides read TGTGCCAGCAGTCCCCGGGAGAGTACAGATACGCAGTATTTT. It encodes CASSPRESTDTQYF.

This rearrangement joins TRBV9 to TRBJ1-1; TRBD1 agrees at 8 bases. J was trimmed by 1 base and V by 3 bases; bases with no gene match: 2. The CDR3 contains 14 residues. Per the germline V gene, CDR1 is SGDLS and CDR2 is YYNGEE. The CDR3: CASSATGENTEAFF. CDR3 nucleotide sequence: TGTGCCAGCAGCGCGACAGGGGAGAACACTGAAGCTTTCTTT.

This clonotype was counted many times. CDR3 sequence reads: CSGAGTESYEQYF. The CDR3 DNA sequence: TGCAGCGGTGCCGGGACGGAGTCCTACGAGCAGTACTTC. The rearrangement uses TRBV29-1 and TRBJ2-7; D assignment may be TRBD1 or TRBD2 (5 bases each). With 7 bases removed from V and 1 base from J, the gap between germline ends came to 14 bases. Germline CDR1 is SQVTM and CDR2 is ANQGSEA. CDR3 length equals 13 residues.